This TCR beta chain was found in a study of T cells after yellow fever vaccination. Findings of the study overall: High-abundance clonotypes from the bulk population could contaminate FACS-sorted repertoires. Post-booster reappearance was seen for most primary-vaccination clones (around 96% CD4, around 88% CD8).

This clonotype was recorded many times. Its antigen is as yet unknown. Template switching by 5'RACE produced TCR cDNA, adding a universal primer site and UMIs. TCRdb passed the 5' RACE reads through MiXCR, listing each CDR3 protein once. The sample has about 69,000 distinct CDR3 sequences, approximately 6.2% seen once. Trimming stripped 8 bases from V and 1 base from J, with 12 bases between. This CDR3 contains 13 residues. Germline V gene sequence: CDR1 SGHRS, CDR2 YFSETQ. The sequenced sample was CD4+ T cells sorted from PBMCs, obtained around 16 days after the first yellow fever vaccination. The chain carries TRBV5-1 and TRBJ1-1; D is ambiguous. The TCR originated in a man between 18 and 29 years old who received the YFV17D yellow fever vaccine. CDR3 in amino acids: CASRPLENTEAFF. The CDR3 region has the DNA TGCGCCAGTCGGCCCCTTGAGAACACTGAAGCTTTCTTT.